The 29 T cell receptor beta chains reported below all come from one sample, sequenced in a study of blood T cell repertoires in COVID-19. Measured with immunoSEQ multiplex PCR; TCRdb has only the in-frame clones, and not every one. In the table there are about 210,000 clones, 75% to 90% of which are singletons. Sequencing was performed on peripheral blood. The receptors here all came from a man in his forties with acute or convalescent COVID-19.

J is TRBJ2-7 and V is TRBV21-1; the D call TRBD2 from the table was never checked on the DNA. TRBV21-1 is a pseudogene. This CDR3 is built from 15 residues. CDR3 sequence: CASSKAWEGHYEQYF. The DNA of the CDR3 is TGTGCCAGCAGCAAAGCATGGGAGGGCCACTACGAGCAGTACTTC.

The V and J genes are TRBV5-1 and TRBJ2-5; TRBD1 might be the D (5 bases). The CDR3 length is 14 residues. CDR1 SGHRS and CDR2 YFSETQ come from the germline V gene. V gave up 1 base and J gave up 5 bases, with 12 bases separating them. CDR3 in DNA: TGCGCCAGCAGCTTGCAGGGTAGTATGGAGACCCAGTACTTC. It codes for CASSLQGSMETQYF.

The chain has TRBV28 and TRBJ2-7; tentative D call: TRBD1 (7 bases). Trimming took off 1 base at V and 4 bases at J, with 14 bases between the two ends. Per the germline V gene, CDR1 is MDHEN and CDR2 is SYDVKM. This CDR3 is 15 amino acids long. The DNA of the CDR3 is TGTGCCAGCAGTTTATTCAGGGGGGAGGTGTACGAGCAGTACTTC. Its protein is CASSLFRGEVYEQYF.

The chain couples TRBV19 to TRBJ2-7, with D perhaps TRBD2 (5 bases). V lost 11 bases, J lost 2 bases, and 19 bases lay in between. The CDR3 sequence is 14 residues long. From germline, CDR1 is LNHDA and CDR2 SQIVND (reference sequence). The CDR3 nucleotides read TGTGCCTCCCAGTCGGCGGGCGACCCCTACGAGCAGTACTTC. Encoded protein: CASQSAGDPYEQYF. Together with reference TRBV19 and TRBJ2-7, the CDR3 gives the full variable domain: DGGITQSPKYLFRKEGQNVTLSCEQNLNHDAMYWYRQDPGQGLRLIYYSQIVNDFQKGDIAEGYSVSREKKESFPLTVTSAQKNPTAFYLCASQSAGDPYEQYFGPGTRLTVT.

The chain has TRBV27 and TRBJ1-5; D uncertain. Trimming shortened V by 5 bases and J by 8 bases, and 7 bases separated the two germline ends. The CDR3 sequence is 11 residues long. Germline V gives CDR1 MNHEY, CDR2 SMNVEV (reference sequence). The CDR3 coding sequence is TGTGCCAGCAGTATCCAAAAGCCCCAGCATTTT. Amino acid sequence: CASSIQKPQHF.

The V and J genes are TRBV3-1 (or the pseudogene TRBV3-2) and TRBJ2-1; 11 bases map to TRBD2. CDR3 size: 17 residues. In germline, CDR1 is LGHDT, CDR2 YNNKEL (reference sequence). With V trimmed by 4 bases and J by 7 bases, 12 bases remained unmatched. The DNA for the CDR3 is TGTGCCAGCAGCCCGCATCCCGGACTAGCGGGCTCTAATGAGCAGTTCTTC. Translated: CASSPHPGLAGSNEQFF.

J is TRBJ2-7 and V is TRBV28, with D maybe TRBD2 (6 bases). The CDR3 runs 12 residues. Per the germline V gene, CDR1 is MDHEN and CDR2 is SYDVKM. V was clipped by 4 bases and J by 4 bases, with 8 bases between them. CDR3 in DNA: TGTGCCAGCAGTTCCCGGGGGTACGAGCAGTACTTC. It translates to CASSSRGYEQYF.

This rearrangement joins TRBV5-6 to TRBJ2-2; 7 bases are shared with TRBD1. Germline CDR1 and CDR2: SGHDT and YYEEEE. V lost 4 bases to trimming and J lost 7 bases; unmatched junction nucleotides: 7. This CDR3 spans 14 amino acids. The CDR3 DNA reads TGTGCCAGCAGCCGTCGACAGGGCCGCGGGGAGCTGTTTTTT. Residues: CASSRRQGRGELFF.

The chain links TRBV2 to TRBJ2-3; D might be TRBD2 (5 bases). The CDR3 is 17 residues long. Germline V gene lookup returns CDR1 SNHLY and CDR2 FYNNEI. The V end lost 3 bases, the J end lost 0 bases, and 16 bases lay between the germline ends. The CDR3 nucleotides read TGTGCCAGCAGTGATTCCGCCGAGCGGTGGAGCACAGATACGCAGTATTTT. This sequence encodes CASSDSAERWSTDTQYF. Together with reference TRBV2 and TRBJ2-3, the CDR3 gives the full variable domain: EPEVTQTPSHQVTQMGQEVILRCVPISNHLYFYWYRQILGQKVEFLVSFYNNEISEKSEIFDDQFSVERPDGSNFTLKIRSTKLEDSAMYFCASSDSAERWSTDTQYFGPGTRLTVL.

This chain uses TRBV28 with TRBJ1-1; the match to TRBD1 covers 10 bases. The CDR3 loop spans 14 amino acids. CDR1 is MDHEN and CDR2 is SYDVKM in the germline V gene. J was trimmed by 5 bases and V by 7 bases; bases with no gene match: 7. This chain's CDR3 is CASTPGQGRTEAFF. The DNA for the CDR3 is TGTGCCAGCACCCCGGGACAGGGGAGGACTGAAGCTTTCTTT.

This clone came up a few times. The V gene is TRBV6-2 or TRBV6-3, the J gene TRBJ2-7; TRBD1 aligns across 7 bases. The CDR3 extends over 15 amino acids. The germline CDR1 and CDR2 sequences are MNHEY and SVGEGT. V shed 6 bases, J shed 3 bases, and the junction held 11 bases outside the gene matches. CDR3 in DNA: TGTGCCAGCAGCCTTCGAGGGGGCTCCCTCTACGAGCAGTACTTC. Protein sequence: CASSLRGGSLYEQYF.

The chain recombines TRBV6-6 with TRBJ1-2; 9 bases line up with TRBD1. The germline V gene has CDR1 MNHNY and CDR2 SVGAGI (reference sequence). V dropped 1 base and J dropped 5; count of bases not matched to a gene: 5. The CDR3 length is 15 residues. The CDR3 reads CASSYWDRDLYGYTF. DNA of the CDR3: TGTGCCAGCAGTTACTGGGACAGGGACTTATATGGCTACACCTTC.

The chain uses TRBV12-3 or TRBV12-4 and TRBJ2-5; TRBD2 aligns across 7 bases. This CDR3 comprises 12 residues. After removal of 5 bases from V and 3 bases from J, the junction contained 0 bases not matched to a gene. Written as DNA, the CDR3 is TGTGCCAGCAGTGGACTAGAAGAGACCCAGTACTTC. Amino acids: CASSGLEETQYF.

The V and J genes are TRBV7-2 and TRBJ2-1; possibly TRBD2 for D (7 bases). The CDR3 length is 13 residues. The V gene's germline CDR1 is SGHTA and CDR2 FQGNSA. Deletions cut 11 bases from V and 4 bases from J, with 15 bases between. CDR3 in amino acids: CAQGRVGYNEQFF. The CDR3 DNA reads as TGTGCCCAGGGGAGGGTCGGGTACAATGAGCAGTTCTTC.

Here the CDR3 DNA reads TGTGCCAGCAGTAAACCGGGACAGGGCACAACAAGGGGCAATCAGCCCCAGCATTTT. This encodes CASSKPGQGTTRGNQPQHF. The V gene is TRBV28, the J gene TRBJ1-5; 9 bases map to TRBD1. The junction had 16 bases not matched to a gene; V was cut back by 5 bases and J by 2 bases. This CDR3 contains 19 residues. In germline, CDR1 is MDHEN, CDR2 SYDVKM.

The V gene is TRBV19, the J gene TRBJ2-7; 9 bases are a match to TRBD1. CDR1 and CDR2 (germline): LNHDA, SQIVND (reference sequence). CDR3 length: 14 residues. After removal of 4 bases from V and 5 bases from J, the junction contained 6 bases not matched to a gene. The CDR3 sequence: CASSTTGGPHEQYF. CDR3 in DNA: TGTGCCAGTAGTACCACAGGGGGCCCACACGAGCAGTACTTC.

This clone was seen more than once but under ten times. The V call is TRBV7-3, the J call TRBJ1-2; D is perhaps TRBD1 (5 bases). In germline, CDR1 is SGHTA, CDR2 FQGTGA. This CDR3 region has 13 residues. The ends were cut back, 5 bases at V and 4 bases at J, with 11 bases in the middle. CDR3 DNA: TGTGCCAGCAGCGGGGGGTCCGGCTATGGCTACACCTTC. Translated: CASSGGSGYGYTF.

This chain uses TRBV10-3 with TRBJ2-7; D may be TRBD2 (5 bases). Germline-derived CDR1 and CDR2 are ENHRY and SYGVKD. The CDR3 covers 15 residues. V was cut by 4 bases and J by 2 bases, with 15 bases left in between. The CDR3 DNA sequence: TGTGCCATCAGTGGAAGACTAAAGGGTGCCTACGAGCAGTACTTC. As protein: CAISGRLKGAYEQYF.

J is TRBJ2-1 and V is TRBV7-3; a weak D match, TRBD2 (6 bases). This CDR3 contains 16 residues. Germline loops: CDR1 SGHTA, CDR2 FQGTGA. With 5 bases removed from V and 0 bases from J, the gap between germline ends came to 14 bases. DNA of the CDR3: TGTGCCAGCAGCCAAGACATAGCGGCCTCCTACAATGAGCAGTTCTTC. Translating gives CASSQDIAASYNEQFF.

This chain joins TRBV28 and TRBJ1-2; 7 bases map to TRBD1. Trimming removed 8 bases from V and 3 bases from J; junction bases left unmatched: 6. Germline V gives CDR1 MDHEN, CDR2 SYDVKM. The CDR3 is 13 residues long. The DNA of the CDR3 is TGTGCCAGCGGGGGACAGAACTACTATGGCTACACCTTC. Its translation is CASGGQNYYGYTF.

This chain joins TRBV19 and TRBJ1-2; tentatively, D is TRBD1 (5 bases). Looked up from germline, CDR1 is LNHDA and CDR2 is SQIVND (reference sequence). The CDR3 totals 15 residues. V lost 2 bases to trimming and J lost 2 bases, with 12 bases between them. CDR3 DNA: TGTGCCAGTAGTATAATGGGGGGAAGAAACTATGGCTACACCTTC. Translated: CASSIMGGRNYGYTF. The variable domain in full, with the rest retrieved from reference TRBV19 and TRBJ1-2, is DGGITQSPKYLFRKEGQNVTLSCEQNLNHDAMYWYRQDPGQGLRLIYYSQIVNDFQKGDIAEGYSVSREKKESFPLTVTSAQKNPTAFYLCASSIMGGRNYGYTFGSGTRLTVV.

V is TRBV19 and J is TRBJ1-1, with 9 bases lining up with TRBD1. The germline CDR1 and CDR2 sequences are LNHDA and SQIVND (reference sequence). The CDR3 is made up of 16 amino acids. J lost 0 bases, V lost 5 bases, and 7 bases had no gene match. The chain's CDR3 is CASSFSGTGMNTEAFF. In DNA, the CDR3 is TGTGCCAGTAGTTTCTCCGGGACAGGGATGAACACTGAAGCTTTCTTT.

V gene TRBV6-2 or TRBV6-3 combines with J gene TRBJ2-7, with a tentative D call TRBD1 (5 bases). There are 13 residues in the CDR3. Germline CDR1 is MNHEY and CDR2 is SVGEGT. V gave up 4 bases and J gave up 3 bases, with 10 bases separating them. The CDR3 protein is CASSLDSLYEQYF. In nucleotides, the CDR3 is TGTGCCAGCAGTTTAGACAGCCTCTACGAGCAGTACTTC.

The CDR3 is CASSFSGQGTEQYF. The CDR3 bases are TGTGCCAGCAGCTTCTCGGGACAGGGGACCGAGCAGTACTTC. The chain joins TRBV7-3 to TRBJ2-7, with 10 bases aligning to TRBD1. CDR1 and CDR2 (germline): SGHTA, FQGTGA. V dropped 3 bases and J dropped 6; count of bases not matched to a gene: 5. The CDR3 has 14 amino acids.

V and J are TRBV7-2 and TRBJ2-1; no clear D gene. Trimming pared 3 bases from V and 2 bases from J, leaving 14 bases between. The germline V gene has CDR1 SGHTA and CDR2 FQGNSA. The CDR3 covers 16 residues. CDR3: CASSFVEQLAYNEQFF. DNA of the CDR3: TGTGCCAGCAGCTTCGTGGAACAGCTCGCCTACAATGAGCAGTTCTTC.

The chain recombines TRBV7-2 with TRBJ1-3, with D unclear. From germline, CDR1 is SGHTA and CDR2 FQGNSA. V was cut by 4 bases and J by 0 bases, with 4 bases left in between. There are 13 residues in the CDR3. DNA of the CDR3: TGTGCCAGCAGCTCCGTCTCTGGAAACACCATATATTTT. It codes for CASSSVSGNTIYF. The full variable domain, in which reference TRBV7-2 and TRBJ1-3 provide the parts outside the CDR3, is GAGVSQSPSNKVTEKGKDVELRCDPISGHTALYWYRQSLGQGLEFLIYFQGNSAPDKSGLPSDRFSAERTGGSVSTLTIQRTQQEDSAVYLCASSSVSGNTIYFGEGSWLTVV.

This chain joins TRBV7-9 and TRBJ1-2; TRBD1 agrees at 9 bases. The J segment lost 7 bases and the V segment lost 4 bases, leaving 10 bases of the junction unmatched. The CDR3 sequence is 15 residues long. Germline V lookup: CDR1 SEHNR, CDR2 FQNEAQ (reference sequence). This CDR3 is CASSWLDRGAGGYTF. CDR3 nucleotide sequence: TGTGCCAGCAGCTGGTTGGACAGGGGCGCGGGTGGCTACACCTTC.

This clone was seen a handful of times. The gene calls are TRBV6-6 and TRBJ1-1, with a possible D match to TRBD1 (6 bases). V gave up 6 bases and J gave up 4 bases, with 12 bases separating them. Germline V CDR1 and CDR2: MNHNY, SVGAGI (reference sequence). The CDR3 totals 13 residues. CDR3 protein: CASSHGQRTEAFF. DNA of the CDR3: TGTGCCAGCAGCCACGGACAGCGCACTGAAGCTTTCTTT.

This chain uses TRBV15 with TRBJ2-3; D is possibly TRBD1 (5 bases). Germline-derived CDR1 and CDR2 are LNHNV and YYDKDF (reference sequence). The length of the CDR3 is 15 residues. V lost 1 base to trimming and J lost 4 bases, with 12 bases between them. This chain's CDR3 is CATSRGQTDPDTQYF. The CDR3 DNA sequence: TGTGCCACCAGCAGAGGCCAGACAGACCCAGATACGCAGTATTTT.